This T cell receptor (beta chain) was obtained from a study of blood T cells in healthy people across ages. This clonotype was counted a few times. Its antigen is still unknown. Overall study results and limits: Among long-lived donors, naive CD4+ cells were more numerous and diversity higher than in aged donors.

A J-beta primer mix and a sample-barcoded 5' primer were used in a second PCR of roughly 6 to 12 cycles. One entry per CDR3 protein, called by TCRdb with MiXCR from the 5' RACE reads. Here the sample spans 800,000 to 1,300,000 distinct CDR3 sequences, 25% being singletons. Another study also made use of these data, one on T cells of mothers and their children.

The receptor was isolated from a girl aged 2 to 9 in good health. The sequenced sample consisted of blood.

The CDR3 spells CASSYGVLREQYF. CDR3 nucleotide sequence: TGTGCCAGCAGTTACGGCGTCTTGAGGGAGCAGTACTTC. V gene TRBV6-5 combines with J gene TRBJ2-7; D is unresolved. Germline V gene lookup returns CDR1 MNHEY and CDR2 SVGAGI. The CDR3 sequence is 13 residues long. V was cut by 2 bases and J by 7 bases, with 12 bases left in between.